The rows below give T cell receptor beta chains drawn from one sample of a study of CD8 T cells in ankylosing spondylitis. From the 5' RACE reads, TCRdb called clonotypes with MiXCR, one entry per CDR3 protein. The repertoire holds about 230,000 distinct CDR3 sequences, 8% to 9% seen once, with 4.8% in the top ten. Sequences were obtained from blood, either unsorted or a sorted T cell fraction (not recorded which). The receptors were gathered from a female donor with ankylosing spondylitis or in good health (not recorded which). CDR3s include the opening cysteine and the closing phenylalanine or tryptophan. D genes are given only for firm matches. A clone size is listed for some rows: how often the clone was seen (once, few, many), or a class if it is expanded.

j_gene | v_gene | d_gene | abundance | CDR3nt | CDR3aa
TRBJ1-1 | TRBV28 | . | many | TGTGCCAGCAGCGCCGGCCAGCGAGTAAGGGAGGCTTTCTTT | CASSAGQRVREAFF
TRBJ1-2 | TRBV20-1 | . | many | TGCAGTGCTCTGTACAGGGATATCTATGGCTACACCTTC | CSALYRDIYGYTF
TRBJ2-6 | TRBV12-3/TRBV12-4 | . | . | TGTGCCAGCAGATTGACAGAGAGCTCTGGGGCCAACGTCCCGACTTTC | CASRLTESSGANVPTF
TRBJ2-5 | TRBV6-1 | TRBD2 | many | TGTGCCAGTAGACCCAACAGCGGGAGACTCCAAGAGACCCAGTACTTC | CASRPNSGRLQETQYF
TRBJ2-1 | TRBV12-3/TRBV12-4 | . | few | TGTGCCAGCAGTTTACCGCCAGCCAAGCGGGAGCAGTTCTTC | CASSLPPAKREQFF
TRBJ1-1 | TRBV11-2 | . | . | TGTGCCAGCAGCTTTGTTCCAGACACTGAAGCTTTCTTT | CASSFVPDTEAFF
TRBJ2-1 | TRBV11-2 | . | many | TGTGCCAGCGCGGCGGGCCCTAACAATGAGCAGTTCTTC | CASAAGPNNEQFF
TRBJ2-7 | TRBV11-2 | . | . | TGTGCCAGCAGCCAAGGACCCTACGAGCAGTACTTC | CASSQGPYEQYF
TRBJ2-7 | TRBV11-2 | TRBD2 | many | TGTGCCAGCACCTTTGGAGGGACTAGGTCGGACGAGCAGTACTTC | CASTFGGTRSDEQYF
TRBJ2-2 | TRBV7-2 | . | many | TGTGCCAGCAGCCTTCGGACCCTGAACACCGGGGAGCTGTTTTTT | CASSLRTLNTGELFF
TRBJ2-3 | TRBV7-8 | TRBD2 | . | TGTGCCAGCACCTCGGCGGTAGGGAGGGCAGATACGCAGTATTTT | CASTSAVGRADTQYF
TRBJ2-3 | TRBV20-1 | TRBD1 | many | TGCAGTGCTGAACGAGGACAGGGGAGCACAGATACGCAGTATTTT | CSAERGQGSTDTQYF
TRBJ2-2 | TRBV6-2/TRBV6-3 | . | few | TGTGCCAGCAGTTACTCAGGCGGAAGAACCGGGGAGCTGTTTTTT | CASSYSGGRTGELFF
TRBJ1-2 | TRBV12-3/TRBV12-4 | . | many | TGTGCCAGCAGCCTACAGGGAGCCTATGGCTACACCTTC | CASSLQGAYGYTF
TRBJ1-5 | TRBV12-3/TRBV12-4 | . | many | TGTGCCAGCAGGGAGAGTAGCAATCAGCCCCAGCATTTT | CASRESSNQPQHF
TRBJ1-2 | TRBV7-2 | . | few | TGTGCCAGCAGCTCCCATTTGGGGACTAACTATGGCTACACCTTC | CASSSHLGTNYGYTF
TRBJ2-5 | TRBV28 | . | many | TGTGCCAGCAGTTCAAACAGGGTGGGCTACCAAGAGACCCAGTACTTC | CASSSNRVGYQETQYF
TRBJ2-5 | TRBV27 | TRBD1 | many | TGTGCCAGCAGTCCCTCGGACAGGGTTGAGACCCAGTACTTC | CASSPSDRVETQYF
TRBJ2-5 | TRBV7-9 | . | many | TGTGCCAGCAGCGCCGTAAGAGACCAAGAGACCCAGTACTTC | CASSAVRDQETQYF
TRBJ2-3 | TRBV7-8 | TRBD2 | many | TGTGCCAGCAGCTCCCCCCCGGGGACTAGCGGGAGGGCCGGGGATACGCAGTATTTT | CASSSPPGTSGRAGDTQYF
TRBJ2-2 | TRBV7-3 | . | many | TGTGCCAGCAGTTACAGAAGCACCGGGGAGCTGTTTTTT | CASSYRSTGELFF
TRBJ2-1 | TRBV5-1 | TRBD2 | many | TGCGCCAGCAGCTTAAGCGGGAGAGGTATCCAGAACAATGAGCAGTTCTTC | CASSLSGRGIQNNEQFF
TRBJ2-4 | TRBV29-1 | . | many | TGCAGCATTCAAGCAAGGGGGGTGGACATTCAGTACTTC | CSIQARGVDIQYF
TRBJ2-1 | TRBV11-1 | . | few | TGTGCCAGTAACGGAGGCCTTCTTCACAATGAGCAGTTCTTC | CASNGGLLHNEQFF
TRBJ2-1 | TRBV7-9 | . | . | TGTGCCAGCAGCCCGACAGGTCGGGGTAGGGATGAGCAGTTCTTC | CASSPTGRGRDEQFF
TRBJ1-3 | TRBV2 | . | many | TGTGCCAGCAGTGAAGGGGTTGGAAACACCATATATTTT | CASSEGVGNTIYF
TRBJ2-1 | TRBV11-2 | TRBD2 | few | TGTGCCAGCAGCTTCAACGGGGGGGAAAATGAGCAGTTCTTC | CASSFNGGENEQFF
TRBJ2-5 | TRBV29-1 | . | many | TGCAGCGTCGGACCCGGGACGTCGGAGACCCAGTACTTC | CSVGPGTSETQYF
TRBJ2-2 | TRBV9 | TRBD2 | many | TGTGCCAGCAGCCAAGGAGCGGGAGGGCCAGGTGGGACCGGGGAGCTGTTTTTT | CASSQGAGGPGGTGELFF
TRBJ2-7 | TRBV7-9 | TRBD2 | few | TGTGCCAGCAGCGCTAGCGGGAGGTATTCCTACGAGCAGTACTTC | CASSASGRYSYEQYF
TRBJ2-5 | TRBV10-3 | . | . | TGTGCCACCCACCGGGATCCCCAAGAGACCCAGTACTTC | CATHRDPQETQYF
TRBJ2-1 | TRBV10-3 | . | many | TGTGCCATCAGCCCCATGGAGAGCTCCTACAATGAGCAGTTCTTC | CAISPMESSYNEQFF
TRBJ2-7 | TRBV29-1 | . | many | TGCAGCGTTGAAGACAGGGACTCCTACGAGCAGTACTTC | CSVEDRDSYEQYF
TRBJ2-1 | TRBV14 | . | . | TGTGCCAGCAGCCAAGATAGCCATAAACAGTTCTTC | CASSQDSHKQFF
TRBJ1-3 | TRBV7-2 | . | many | TGTGCCAGCAGCCGATCCGGGACACCTGGAAACACCATATATTTT | CASSRSGTPGNTIYF
TRBJ2-1 | TRBV5-1 | TRBD2 | many | TGCGCCAGCTTCCGACTAGCGGGAGCGGCGGTTAATGAGCAGTTCTTC | CASFRLAGAAVNEQFF
TRBJ2-2 | TRBV20-1 | . | many | TGCAGTGCTTCCGAAGGGGGACTCGGACGCACCGGGGAGCTGTTTTTT | CSASEGGLGRTGELFF
TRBJ2-1 | TRBV6-1 | . | many | TGTGCCAGCAGTGTAAGCGCCTACAATGAGCAGTTCTTC | CASSVSAYNEQFF
TRBJ2-7 | TRBV28 | . | few | TGTGCCACCACAAACCGGGACGAGATTTCTCCGGCTGACTACGAGCAGTACTTC | CATTNRDEISPADYEQYF
TRBJ1-3 | TRBV20-1 | . | many | TGCAGTGCCCGACTCGAGGGCCCGAGCACCATATATTTT | CSARLEGPSTIYF
TRBJ1-5 | TRBV7-2 | TRBD1 | few | TGTGCCAGCAGCTGGGGGGCAGGGGGCGATCAGCCCCAGCATTTT | CASSWGAGGDQPQHF
TRBJ1-6 | TRBV7-9 | TRBD1 | many | TGTGCCAGCAGCTCTTCCGGGACAGGGAGTTCACCCCTCCACTTT | CASSSSGTGSSPLHF
TRBJ2-7 | TRBV4-2 | . | many | TGTGCCAGCAGCCCGAGTAGGGCTCGTAACGAGCAGTACTTC | CASSPSRARNEQYF
TRBJ2-3 | TRBV2 | . | many | TGTGCCAGCAATAAGGACACAGATACGCAGTATTTT | CASNKDTDTQYF
TRBJ1-1 | TRBV24-1 | . | many | TGTGCCACCAGTGGTTCCAGGGTCGAGAACACTGAAGCTTTCTTT | CATSGSRVENTEAFF
TRBJ2-5 | TRBV7-9 | . | . | TGTGCCAGCACCTCGTTCCGGGACGAAGAGACCCAGTACTTC | CASTSFRDEETQYF
TRBJ1-1 | TRBV6-1 | TRBD1 | many | TGTGCCAGCAGGGGAAGACAGGGGGGCGGGACTGAAGCTTTCTTT | CASRGRQGGGTEAFF
TRBJ2-7 | TRBV10-3 | . | . | TGTGCCATCAAGAGGGAGGGGGGACCCTACGAGCAGTACTTC | CAIKREGGPYEQYF